This TCR beta chain was captured by sequencing in a study of T cell changes during pregnancy in multiple sclerosis. This clone has just a few counts. TCRdb keeps only in-frame clones here, not all; method: immunoSEQ multiplex PCR. Of over 55,000 clones listed, about 90% are singletons. The V gene's germline CDR1 is SGHRS and CDR2 YFSETQ. This CDR3 spans 16 amino acids. The ends lost 0 bases at V and 0 bases at J; junction bases unmatched: 2. The sample here was peripheral blood, taken after pregnancy. The genes are TRBV5-1 and TRBJ1-3; TRBD1 matches 8 bases. The TCR originated in a female donor in good health, enrolled as a control in a pregnancy study. The CDR3 spells CASSLGTGSSGNTIYF. The CDR3 DNA reads TGCGCCAGCAGCTTGGGGACAGGGAGCTCTGGAAACACCATATATTTT.